A single sample gave rise to the 32 T cell receptor beta chains below, sequenced in a study of T cell repertoires in cytomegalovirus infection (dated 2019 in TCRdb). Sequencing was performed on an Illumina HiSeq 1500. TCRdb cleaned the public reads at Q25 with fastp, built clones with MiXCR and kept in-frame beta chains. When rows share a CDR3 protein, they turn into one entry using the most common DNA and genes. In this sample the table shows 85,000 to 120,000 distinct CDR3 sequences, 16% of which occur a single time. The leading ten clones occupy 8% of the sample. What was sequenced was PBMCs. Receptors originate from a human donor in good health (CMV status not recorded). Some clones in this sample may be carry-over from other donors' samples.

The chain carries TRBV7-9 and TRBJ1-1; D is unresolved. The CDR3 runs 14 residues. Trimming took 1 base from V and 5 from J, leaving 11 bases between them. The germline CDR1 and CDR2 sequences are SEHNR and FQNEAQ (reference sequence). CDR3 nucleotides: TGTGCCAGCAGCTTAGGCCTCCAGAGGACTGAAGCTTTCTTT. Translated, it gives CASSLGLQRTEAFF.

As for this clonotype: One end of the junction varies from germline; a read error may be responsible. The chain employs TRBV7-2 and TRBJ1-2; D gene unclear. The germline CDR1 and CDR2 sequences are SGHTA and FQGNSA. The CDR3 is 15 amino acids. CDR3 amino acids: CASSHPSGVGYGYIF. The CDR3 DNA is TGTGCCAGCAGCCACCCCTCCGGGGTCGGCTATGGCTACATCTTC.

This clonotype has ten or more counts. The V call is TRBV6-2 or TRBV6-3, the J call TRBJ1-1; 7 bases agree with TRBD1. Germline V gene sequence: CDR1 MNHEY, CDR2 SVGEGT. V shed 2 bases and J 0 bases; nucleotides not matched to a gene: 9. This CDR3 contains 17 residues. The CDR3 DNA reads as TGTGCCAGCAGTTACGGGCAGGGGGTTCCCCTGAACACTGAAGCTTTCTTT. Its translation is CASSYGQGVPLNTEAFF.

This clonotype showed up just a few times. This chain links TRBV6-2 or TRBV6-3 with TRBJ2-4; the D gene is possibly TRBD1 (6 bases). Trimming left V 2 bases short and J 0 bases short, with 14 bases between. The CDR3 is made up of 17 amino acids. The germline V gene encodes CDR1 MNHEY and CDR2 SVGEGT. The chain's CDR3 is CASSYGQGLLAKNIQYF. In DNA, the CDR3 is TGTGCCAGCAGTTACGGTCAGGGGCTCCTAGCCAAAAACATTCAGTACTTC.

In its sample, this clonotype was seen many times. The chain couples TRBV15 to TRBJ1-5; D gene uncertain. Trimming pared 0 bases from V and 5 bases from J, leaving 11 bases between. This CDR3 is 15 amino acids long. The germline V gene encodes CDR1 LNHNV and CDR2 YYDKDF (reference sequence). The CDR3 region is CATSRDVAADQPQHF. The DNA for the CDR3 is TGTGCCACCAGCAGAGATGTCGCAGCCGATCAGCCCCAGCATTTT.

This clonotype has only a few counts. The chain is built from TRBV20-1 and TRBJ1-1; D unresolved. CDR3 size: 13 residues. The ends were cut back, 0 bases at V and 0 bases at J, with 5 bases in the middle. CDR1 and CDR2 (germline): DFQATT, SNEGSKA (reference sequence). CDR3 loop: CSARDSMNTEAFF. The DNA for the CDR3 is TGCAGTGCTAGAGATTCCATGAACACTGAAGCTTTCTTT.

This clonotype appeared many times. The V and J genes are TRBV7-2 and TRBJ1-2; D remains unclear. The CDR3 contains 14 residues. Germline CDR1 and CDR2: SGHTA and FQGNSA. V lost 5 bases and J 8 bases, leaving 18 bases between the germline ends. CDR3 amino acids: CASSPEVGWFGYTF. Written as DNA, the CDR3 is TGTGCCAGCAGCCCTGAGGTAGGCTGGTTCGGCTACACCTTC.

This clonotype was seen a single time. The chain has TRBV15 and TRBJ1-2; D possibly corresponds to TRBD1 (5 bases). The CDR3 runs to 13 residues. V shed 1 base and J shed 10 bases, with 13 bases lying between them. Germline CDR1 LNHNV, CDR2 YYDKDF (reference sequence). CDR3 sequence reads: CATSRVEGRTYTF. Written as DNA, the CDR3 is TGTGCCACCAGCAGAGTGGAGGGGCGTACCTACACCTTC.

This clonotype has ten or more counts. V usage is TRBV5-6 and J usage is TRBJ1-1; the D is unclear. The CDR3 spans 11 residues. CDR1 and CDR2 (germline): SGHDT, YYEEEE. V lost 2 bases and J lost 8, with 7 bases in between. The chain's CDR3 is CASSLKREAFF. The CDR3 DNA is TGTGCCAGCAGCTTAAAGAGAGAAGCTTTCTTT. Drawing the rest from reference TRBV5-6 and TRBJ1-1, the complete variable domain is DAGVTQSPTHLIKTRGQQVTLRCSPKSGHDTVSWYQQALGQGPQFIFQYYEEEERQRGNFPDRFSGHQFPNYSSELNVNALLLGDSALYLCASSLKREAFFGQGTRLTVV.

This clonotype was found a few times. The chain links TRBV5-1 to TRBJ2-3; 8 bases agree with TRBD2. Trimming took 7 bases from V and 2 from J; bases not matched to a gene: 6. This CDR3 comprises 14 residues. Germline V CDR1 and CDR2: SGHRS, YFSETQ. The CDR3 bases are TGCGCCAGCGGCAGCGGGGGAGACACAGATACGCAGTATTTT. As protein: CASGSGGDTDTQYF.

Notes on this clonotype: This clone may be a read error of a much larger clone one base away. The chain recombines TRBV7-2 with TRBJ1-2; a possible D gene is TRBD1 (5 bases). This CDR3 spans 13 amino acids. Germline CDR1 reads SGHTA; CDR2 reads FQGNSA. V was pared by 5 bases and J by 6 bases, with 13 bases between. The CDR3 protein is CASSPQRGDGYTF. The CDR3 nucleotides are TGTGCCAGCAGCCCCCAGAGGGGCGATGGCTACACCTTC.

This clonotype was counted ten times or more. DNA of the CDR3: TGTGCCAGCACAGGGGAGGTGCAGTTTCGCTACACCTTC. Residues: CASTGEVQFRYTF. The V call is TRBV2, the J call TRBJ1-2, with D perhaps TRBD1 (6 bases). The CDR3 covers 13 residues. Deletions cut 7 bases from V and 9 bases from J, with 18 bases between. Germline values: CDR1 SNHLY, CDR2 FYNNEI.

This clonotype was counted between two and nine times. The genes are TRBV7-9 and TRBJ2-1, with 8 bases aligning to TRBD2. CDR1 and CDR2 from the germline V gene are SEHNR and FQNEAQ (reference sequence). The J segment lost 7 bases and the V segment lost 3 bases, leaving 2 bases of the junction unmatched. The CDR3 is made up of 13 amino acids. Written as DNA, the CDR3 is TGTGCCAGCAGCTTTGGCGGGGGGAATGAGCAGTTCTTC. It codes for CASSFGGGNEQFF. Drawing the rest from reference TRBV7-9 and TRBJ2-1, the complete variable domain is DTGVSQNPRHKITKRGQNVTFRCDPISEHNRLYWYRQTLGQGPEFLTYFQNEAQLEKSRLLSDRFSAERPKGSFSTLEIQRTEQGDSAMYLCASSFGGGNEQFFGPGTRLTVL.

This clonotype was seen a handful of times. The rearrangement links TRBV28 to TRBJ2-5; 7 nucleotides agree with TRBD2. The CDR3 loop spans 16 amino acids. The V and J ends lost 2 bases and 4 bases, in that order; junction bases with no gene match: 10. Germline loops: CDR1 MDHEN, CDR2 SYDVKM. The CDR3 DNA is TGTGCCAGCAGTTTAGTAGCGGGCCCCCAGGGAGAGACCCAGTACTTC. Translating gives CASSLVAGPQGETQYF.

In this sample, this clonotype turned up many times. The chain combines TRBV7-2 with TRBJ2-7; TRBD2 might be the D (6 bases). CDR1 and CDR2 from the germline V gene are SGHTA and FQGNSA. The CDR3 totals 14 residues. Trimming removed 7 bases at V and 2 bases at J, with 15 bases between. CDR3 residues: CASNPGDWPYEQYF. CDR3 bases: TGTGCCAGCAACCCTGGGGACTGGCCCTACGAGCAGTACTTC.

In its sample, this clonotype was seen many times. The chain recombines TRBV7-8 with TRBJ2-7; tentative D call: TRBD1 (6 bases). Per the germline V gene, CDR1 is SGHVS and CDR2 is FQNEAQ. The CDR3 is made up of 13 amino acids. Between the trimmed V and J ends, which lost 3 bases and 3 bases, there was a span of 9 bases. The CDR3 loop reads CASSFTGNYEQYF. CDR3 sequence (DNA): TGTGCCAGCAGCTTCACAGGGAACTACGAGCAGTACTTC.

At least ten counts were recorded for this clonotype. The chain recombines TRBV6-5 with TRBJ2-5; a weak D match, TRBD2 (5 bases). From germline, CDR1 is MNHEY and CDR2 SVGAGI. Between the trimmed V and J ends, which lost 2 bases and 3 bases, there was a span of 19 bases. This CDR3 comprises 17 residues. The CDR3 coding sequence is TGTGCCAGCAGTTACGGTTTGGTAGAGGGATCGGAAGAGACCCAGTACTTC. It specifies CASSYGLVEGSEETQYF.

This clonotype was counted ten times or more. This chain joins TRBV7-2 and TRBJ2-7, with 9 bases that match TRBD1. V lost 4 bases and J lost 7; bases outside the gene matches: 11. Germline-derived CDR1 and CDR2 are SGHTA and FQGNSA. There are 15 residues in the CDR3. In DNA form, the CDR3 reads TGTGCCAGCAGCTGGATGGGGACAGGGTCCCCAGAGCAGTACTTC. This translates into CASSWMGTGSPEQYF.

This clonotype has more than one count but fewer than ten. The rearrangement links TRBV6-6 to TRBJ2-6, with D possibly being TRBD1 or TRBD2 (5 bases each). Germline CDR1 is MNHNY and CDR2 is SVGAGI (reference sequence). V lost 0 bases and J lost 0, with 6 bases in between. This CDR3 comprises 16 residues. CDR3: CASSYSGTSGANVLTF. The CDR3 bases are TGTGCCAGCAGTTACTCCGGGACCTCTGGGGCCAACGTCCTGACTTTC.

A few counts support this clonotype. V usage is TRBV12-3 or TRBV12-4 and J usage is TRBJ2-7, with D possibly matching TRBD2 (5 bases). The CDR3 consists of 14 residues. Trimming removed 3 bases from V and 9 bases from J, with 18 bases in between. This CDR3 reads CASSFQDSEFGQYF. In DNA, the CDR3 is TGTGCCAGCAGTTTTCAGGACTCCGAGTTCGGGCAGTACTTC.

This clonotype was seen ten or more times. The chain combines TRBV7-2 with TRBJ1-2; D may be TRBD1 (6 bases). V was cut by 4 bases and J by 4 bases, with 10 bases left in between. The CDR3 loop spans 13 amino acids. The germline V gene has CDR1 SGHTA and CDR2 FQGNSA. DNA of the CDR3: TGTGCCAGCAGCTCCCAGGGGCCCTATGGCTACACCTTC. Protein: CASSSQGPYGYTF.

This clonotype has a handful of counts. In DNA, the CDR3 is TGTGCCAGCAGTTTTTCAGGGCGTGAGCAGTACTTC. Amino acids: CASSFSGREQYF. The gene calls are TRBV28 and TRBJ2-7, with D perhaps matching TRBD1 (5 bases). CDR1 and CDR2 (germline): MDHEN, SYDVKM. Trimming stripped 3 bases from V and 7 bases from J, with 10 bases between. This CDR3 is 12 amino acids long.

This chain connects TRBV28 to TRBJ1-1, with D perhaps TRBD1 (6 bases). The germline V gene has CDR1 MDHEN and CDR2 SYDVKM. The V end lost 3 bases, the J end lost 2 bases, and 13 bases lay between the germline ends. This CDR3 comprises 15 residues. CDR3 bases: TGTGCCAGCAGTTTCAGGGGCTTGGAAAACACTGAAGCTTTCTTT. This translates into CASSFRGLENTEAFF.

This clonotype occurred a few times. The J gene is TRBJ2-3, the V gene TRBV3-1; 9 bases line up with TRBD2. The ends lost 4 bases at V and 4 bases at J; junction bases unmatched: 6. This CDR3 comprises 15 residues. The germline V gene encodes CDR1 LGHDT and CDR2 YNNKEL (reference sequence). In nucleotides, the CDR3 is TGTGCCAGCAGCCCCGTAGCGGGGGTTCCAGATACGCAGTATTTT. Its protein is CASSPVAGVPDTQYF.

J is TRBJ2-3 and V is TRBV24-1; 10 bases agree with TRBD2. The J segment lost 5 bases and the V segment lost 5 bases, leaving 9 bases of the junction unmatched. CDR1 is KGHDR, CDR2 SFDVKD, per germline. The CDR3 has 16 amino acids. CDR3 loop: CATSGSAGGLRDTQYF. The CDR3 DNA follows: TGTGCCACCAGTGGTTCAGCGGGGGGGCTACGAGATACGCAGTATTTT.

In this sample, this clonotype turned up many times. This rearrangement joins TRBV7-2 to TRBJ1-2; 7 bases map to TRBD1. V shed 2 bases and J 5 bases; nucleotides not matched to a gene: 5. The CDR3 is made up of 14 amino acids. Germline V gene data show CDR1 as SGHTA and CDR2 as FQGNSA. The CDR3 here is CASSLTGAGYGYTF. DNA for the CDR3: TGTGCCAGCAGCTTAACAGGGGCAGGGTATGGCTACACCTTC.

The sample holds many counts of this clonotype. V and J are TRBV7-9 and TRBJ1-2; D not certain. CDR3 length equals 13 residues. V gave up 7 bases and J gave up 3 bases, with 12 bases separating them. Germline CDR1 is SEHNR and CDR2 is FQNEAQ (reference sequence). CDR3: CASTPLRDYGYTF. The CDR3 DNA reads TGTGCCAGCACCCCCCTGAGGGACTATGGCTACACCTTC.

V gene TRBV7-9 combines with J gene TRBJ1-2, with a tentative D call TRBD1 (5 bases). The CDR3 extends over 13 amino acids. Trimming removed 3 bases from V and 6 bases from J, with 11 bases in between. The germline V gene encodes CDR1 SEHNR and CDR2 FQNEAQ (reference sequence). CDR3 loop: CASSLPGRDGYTF. CDR3 coding DNA: TGTGCCAGCAGCTTGCCAGGGAGGGATGGCTACACCTTC.

This clonotype was detected many times. J is TRBJ2-2 and V is TRBV7-2, with TRBD1 as a possible D gene (5 bases). The CDR3 covers 15 residues. Germline V gene sequence: CDR1 SGHTA, CDR2 FQGNSA. Trimming shortened V by 1 base and J by 0 bases, and 6 bases separated the two germline ends. The CDR3 bases are TGTGCCAGCAGCTTAGAGACAGCGAACACCGGGGAGCTGTTTTTT. It translates to CASSLETANTGELFF.

This clonotype was observed at least ten times. V usage is TRBV7-2 and J usage is TRBJ1-5; D uncertain. The CDR3 spans 13 residues. Looked up from germline, CDR1 is SGHTA and CDR2 is FQGNSA. V shed 3 bases and J shed 2 bases, with 5 bases lying between them. In DNA, the CDR3 is TGTGCCAGCAGCTTCGAGGGCAATCAGCCCCAGCATTTT. It is translated as CASSFEGNQPQHF.

The chain combines TRBV7-4 with TRBJ2-4; 13 bases match TRBD2. Germline CDR1 SGHVT, CDR2 SQSDAQ. The trim removed 5 bases at V and 4 bases at J, leaving 5 bases unmatched. CDR3 size: 16 residues. The CDR3 reads CASSPLGLAGKNIQYF. The CDR3 DNA reads as TGTGCCAGCAGCCCGTTGGGACTAGCGGGGAAAAACATTCAGTACTTC.

In this sample, this clonotype turned up many times. The rearrangement uses TRBV7-2 and TRBJ1-5, with D tentatively TRBD1 (6 bases). CDR3 size: 15 residues. Germline CDR1 is SGHTA and CDR2 is FQGNSA. V lost 2 bases to trimming and J lost 2 bases, with 10 bases between them. CDR3 sequence reads: CASSLYRDGNQPQHF. The CDR3 DNA reads TGTGCCAGCAGCTTATACAGGGATGGCAATCAGCCCCAGCATTTT. The full variable domain, in which reference TRBV7-2 and TRBJ1-5 provide the parts outside the CDR3, is GAGVSQSPSNKVTEKGKDVELRCDPISGHTALYWYRQSLGQGLEFLIYFQGNSAPDKSGLPSDRFSAERTGGSVSTLTIQRTQQEDSAVYLCASSLYRDGNQPQHFGDGTRLSIL.